These 31 T cell receptor beta chains originate from one sample sequenced in a study of control samples from healthy donors and cancer patients. Sequencing used immunoSEQ multiplex PCR; TCRdb keeps in-frame clones, though not all of them. Of approximately 210,000 clones listed, about 91% were seen once; the top ten hold approximately 1.8%. Sequences were obtained from blood. These receptors all stem from a man aged 25-45 years in good health.

This clone was detected only a few times. V is TRBV12-5 and J is TRBJ2-7; D is unclear. The CDR3 runs to 18 residues. Germline V CDR1 and CDR2: LGHNT, FRNRAP. V gave up 2 bases and J gave up 1 base, with 21 bases separating them. Written as DNA, the CDR3 is TGTGCTAGTGGTTTGAACCCCCTCTCTATAGTGGAGTCCTACGAGCAGTACTTC. Protein: CASGLNPLSIVESYEQYF.

Concerning this clone: The junction shows a germline mismatch at one end, possibly a read error. J is TRBJ2-7 and V is TRBV7-6, with 8 positions matching TRBD2. The V gene's germline CDR1 is SGHVS and CDR2 FNYEAQ. The CDR3 totals 16 residues. CDR3 sequence (DNA): TGTGCCAGCAGCCTAGCCGGGGGGGCCGTACCCTACGAGCAGTACTTC. Residues: CASSLAGGAVPYEQYF. The full variable domain, in which reference TRBV7-6 and TRBJ2-7 provide the parts outside the CDR3, is GAGVSQSPRYKVTKRGQDVALRCDPISGHVSLYWYRQALGQGPEFLTYFNYEAQQDKSGLPNDRFSAERPEGSISTLTIQRTEQRDSAMYRCASSLAGGAVPYEQYFGPGTRLTVT.

The CDR3 spells CASSPSGVGVEQFF. Here the CDR3 DNA reads TGTGCCAGCAGCCCCTCCGGTGTGGGCGTCGAGCAGTTCTTC. The chain uses TRBV7-3 and TRBJ2-1; no reliable D call. CDR1 is SGHTA, CDR2 FQGTGA, per germline. V was shortened by 5 bases and J by 10 bases, with 18 bases between the two germline ends. This CDR3 has 14 amino acids.

The chain is built from TRBV9 and TRBJ2-2; tentative D call: TRBD1 (6 bases). V was cut by 8 bases and J by 4 bases, with 15 bases left in between. There are 14 residues in the CDR3. In germline, CDR1 is SGDLS, CDR2 YYNGEE. The DNA of the CDR3 is TGTGCCAGTACAGGGAAGGTAGGCACCGGGGAGCTGTTTTTT. As protein: CASTGKVGTGELFF.

The chain links TRBV4-2 to TRBJ2-7, with D maybe TRBD2 (5 bases). Trimming left V 0 bases short and J 1 base short, with 7 bases between. Germline CDR1 is LGHNA and CDR2 is YNFKEQ. The CDR3 runs 14 residues. CDR3 in amino acids: CASSQERASYEQYF. The CDR3 nucleotides are TGTGCCAGCAGCCAAGAGAGGGCGTCCTACGAGCAGTACTTC.

The V gene is TRBV11-2, the J gene TRBJ2-1; TRBD1 matches at 7 bases. The CDR3 has 15 residues. The trim removed 4 bases at V and 2 bases at J, leaving 5 bases unmatched. CDR1 and CDR2 from the germline V gene are SGHAT and FQNNGV. The CDR3 region has the DNA TGTGCCAGCAGCTCCCACAGGGGACCCTACAATGAGCAGTTCTTC. Its translation is CASSSHRGPYNEQFF.

CDR3 amino acids: CASSANVRLEAFF. In nucleotides, the CDR3 is TGTGCCAGCAGTGCAAACGTGAGGCTGGAAGCTTTCTTT. The genes are TRBV12-3 or TRBV12-4 and TRBJ1-1; D is uncertain. This CDR3 contains 13 residues. Trimming cost V 5 bases and J 8 bases, with 15 bases left between them.

The CDR3 DNA reads as TGTGCCAGTAGTGTACAGGGGGGCGAGCAGTACTTC. This codes for CASSVQGGEQYF. The rearrangement uses TRBV19 and TRBJ2-7; 8 bases match TRBD1. V was clipped by 5 bases and J by 6 bases; unmatched bases: 3. CDR3 length: 12 amino acids. Germline V gene lookup returns CDR1 LNHDA and CDR2 SQIVND (reference sequence).

The CDR3 DNA is TGTGCCAGTAGTACTCCGACAGGGGTTATCAATCAGCCCCAGCATTTT. This translates into CASSTPTGVINQPQHF. This rearrangement joins TRBV19 to TRBJ1-5; 8 bases match TRBD1. With V trimmed by 4 bases and J by 3 bases, 8 bases remained unmatched. CDR3 length: 16 amino acids. Germline lookup yields CDR1 LNHDA and CDR2 SQIVND (reference sequence).

The CDR3 loop is CASSYTGTNYEQYF. The CDR3 nucleotides are TGTGCCAGCAGCTACACCGGGACAAACTACGAGCAGTACTTC. The chain has TRBV5-5 and TRBJ2-7; TRBD1 is a possible D gene (6 bases). This CDR3 region has 14 residues. V lost 3 bases and J lost 3, with 13 bases in between. Per germline, CDR1 SGHKS and CDR2 YYEKEE (reference sequence).

The chain combines TRBV6-5 with TRBJ2-1, with 9 bases fitting TRBD1. Looked up from germline, CDR1 is MNHEY and CDR2 is SVGAGI. This CDR3 has 11 amino acids. J was trimmed by 10 bases and V by 7 bases; bases with no gene match: 2. The CDR3 region is CASTQGAEQFF. The DNA for the CDR3 is TGTGCCAGCACACAGGGGGCAGAGCAGTTCTTC.

The J gene is TRBJ2-4, the V gene TRBV29-1; the D call may be TRBD1 or TRBD2 (5 bases each). This CDR3 comprises 11 residues. Trimming took 0 bases from V and 12 from J, leaving 9 bases between them. Germline lookup yields CDR1 SQVTM and CDR2 ANQGSEA. CDR3 amino acids: CSVEETGAQYF. For the CDR3, the DNA is TGCAGCGTTGAAGAAACCGGGGCTCAGTACTTC.

The rearrangement joins TRBV7-9 to TRBJ1-4, with D tentatively TRBD1 (5 bases). The CDR3 extends over 14 amino acids. Germline V gives CDR1 SEHNR, CDR2 FQNEAQ (reference sequence). Trimming took off 1 base at V and 7 bases at J, with 10 bases between the two ends. In DNA, the CDR3 is TGTGCCAGCAGCTTAGAAGGGAGGGGTGAAAAACTGTTTTTT. Translation: CASSLEGRGEKLFF.

The rearrangement joins TRBV7-3 to TRBJ2-2, with 9 bases identical to TRBD1. The CDR3 consists of 15 residues. Germline V lookup: CDR1 SGHTA, CDR2 FQGTGA. Trimming at V came to 3 bases and at J to 7 bases, leaving 6 bases not matched to a gene. The CDR3 protein is CASSFVGTGIGELFF. The DNA for the CDR3 is TGTGCCAGCAGCTTTGTAGGGACAGGGATCGGGGAGCTGTTTTTT.

J is TRBJ1-5 and V is TRBV30; no clear D. CDR3 length equals 13 residues. Germline V gene sequence: CDR1 GTSNPN, CDR2 SVGIG (reference sequence). V was shortened by 0 bases and J by 9 bases, with 12 bases between the two germline ends. CDR3 sequence reads: CAWSVPGRVPQHF. CDR3 DNA sequence: TGTGCCTGGAGTGTACCCGGGCGGGTGCCCCAGCATTTT.

The J gene is TRBJ2-7, the V gene TRBV6-5, with D perhaps matching TRBD2 (5 bases). Looked up from germline, CDR1 is MNHEY and CDR2 is SVGAGI. The CDR3 runs 11 residues. The V end was cut by 11 bases, the J end by 3 bases, with 11 bases between. The CDR3 nucleotides are TGTGCCGCAGGAGACTACTACGAGCAGTACTTC. Translation gives CAAGDYYEQYF.

The genes are TRBV1 and TRBJ1-5; TRBD1 was called by the table and not checked on the DNA. TRBV1 is recorded as a pseudogene. The CDR3 contains 15 residues. CDR3 in DNA: TGCACCAGCAGCGGAGGGACAGGGTGTCACCAGCCCCAGCATTTT. Amino acids: CTSSGGTGCHQPQHF.

The J gene is TRBJ2-3, the V gene TRBV9, with 8 bases that match TRBD2. Germline assignment: CDR1 SGDLS and CDR2 YYNGEE. The CDR3 length is 15 residues. The ends lost 4 bases at V and 1 base at J; junction bases unmatched: 5. CDR3 sequence reads: CASSSTSGGTDTQYF. In nucleotides, the CDR3 is TGTGCCAGCAGCTCCACTAGCGGAGGCACAGATACGCAGTATTTT.

The V gene is TRBV6-6, the J gene TRBJ2-7; the match to TRBD1 covers 8 bases. This CDR3 spans 15 amino acids. Germline V gene sequence: CDR1 MNHNY, CDR2 SVGAGI (reference sequence). V lost 6 bases, J lost 4 bases, and 11 bases stayed unmatched. In DNA form, the CDR3 reads TGTGCCAGCAGGGAGACAGGGGTCGACGCTTACGAGCAGTACTTC. This encodes CASRETGVDAYEQYF.

This chain links TRBV19 with TRBJ1-6; weak D call: TRBD1 (5 bases). Trimming shortened V by 5 bases and J by 7 bases, and 15 bases separated the two germline ends. The CDR3 is 15 amino acids. Germline values: CDR1 LNHDA, CDR2 SQIVND (reference sequence). The CDR3: CASSPRDRLNSPLHF. The CDR3 DNA reads TGTGCCAGTAGTCCTAGGGACCGCTTAAATTCACCCCTCCACTTT.

The gene calls are TRBV7-6 and TRBJ2-1; D gene uncertain. The CDR3 sequence is 14 residues long. The V end was cut by 0 bases, the J end by 8 bases, with 11 bases between. Germline V gene lookup returns CDR1 SGHVS and CDR2 FNYEAQ. CDR3 nucleotides: TGTGCCAGCAGCTTAGCAGGGTACGGGTATGAGCAGTTCTTC. This sequence encodes CASSLAGYGYEQFF.

The chain combines TRBV5-1 with TRBJ1-2; TRBD1 matches at 9 bases. V shed 4 bases and J 4 bases; nucleotides not matched to a gene: 5. CDR1 SGHRS and CDR2 YFSETQ come from the germline V gene. This CDR3 is built from 14 residues. The CDR3 sequence is CASSATGGTYGYTF. The CDR3 nucleotides are TGCGCCAGCAGCGCCACAGGGGGCACCTATGGCTACACCTTC.

The rearrangement uses TRBV6-5 and TRBJ1-1, with D uncertain. Germline CDR1 MNHEY, CDR2 SVGAGI. The CDR3 is 12 residues long. V was cut by 6 bases and J by 11 bases, with 16 bases left in between. The CDR3 is CASRGGDSTAFF. The DNA for the CDR3 is TGTGCCAGCAGGGGCGGGGATTCGACGGCTTTCTTT.

The chain uses TRBV19 and TRBJ1-1; tentative D call: TRBD1 (5 bases). The CDR3 totals 14 residues. The ends were cut back, 6 bases at V and 1 base at J, with 12 bases in the middle. CDR1 is LNHDA and CDR2 is SQIVND in the germline V gene (reference sequence). The CDR3 region is CASRRQNENTEAFF. CDR3 coding DNA: TGTGCCAGTAGGAGACAGAATGAGAACACTGAAGCTTTCTTT.

This sequence joins TRBV18 and TRBJ1-3, with TRBD1 matching over 9 bases. This CDR3 has 15 residues. J was trimmed by 2 bases and V by 5 bases; bases with no gene match: 4. Germline loops: CDR1 KGHSH, CDR2 LQKENI. The CDR3 DNA follows: TGTGCCAGCTCATCCGGGACAGGGACTGGAAACACCATATATTTT. Translation: CASSSGTGTGNTIYF.

V gene TRBV2 combines with J gene TRBJ1-5; 7 bases match TRBD1. V dropped 5 bases and J dropped 8; count of bases not matched to a gene: 9. This CDR3 has 14 amino acids. Germline CDR1 is SNHLY and CDR2 is FYNNEI. CDR3 nucleotide sequence: TGTGCCAGCAGTATACGACAGGGAGTCGAGCCCCAGCATTTT. It yields the protein CASSIRQGVEPQHF.

The chain has TRBV20-1 and TRBJ2-2; 8 nucleotides line up with TRBD1. V shed 3 bases, J shed 2 bases, and the junction held 8 bases outside the gene matches. The germline CDR1 and CDR2 sequences are DFQATT and SNEGSKA (reference sequence). The CDR3 sequence is 16 residues long. In DNA form, the CDR3 reads TGCAGTGCTAGTAGTACAGACAGGGGAAACACCGGGGAGCTGTTTTTT. This translates into CSASSTDRGNTGELFF.

J is TRBJ1-5 and V is TRBV18; no reliable D call. CDR1 KGHSH and CDR2 LQKENI come from the germline V gene. The V gene lost 0 bases and the J gene lost 3 bases, with 9 bases spanning the gap. The length of the CDR3 is 15 residues. The CDR3 DNA reads as TGTGCCAGCTCACCACCCGTCAGCTTCAATCAGCCCCAGCATTTT. This codes for CASSPPVSFNQPQHF.

The V call is TRBV5-1, the J call TRBJ1-1; D perhaps matches TRBD1 (5 bases). Trimming cost V 0 bases and J 7 bases, with 7 bases left between them. The germline V gene encodes CDR1 SGHRS and CDR2 YFSETQ. The CDR3 length is 12 residues. The CDR3 loop is CASSLGGLEAFF. In DNA form, the CDR3 reads TGCGCCAGCAGCTTGGGGGGACTTGAAGCTTTCTTT.

The genes are TRBV7-9 and TRBJ1-2; D gene uncertain. The CDR3 is 13 amino acids. Trimming pared 1 base from V and 4 bases from J, leaving 7 bases between. CDR1 and CDR2 (germline): SEHNR, FQNEAQ (reference sequence). The CDR3 loop reads CASSLDGVYGYTF. The CDR3, as DNA: TGTGCCAGCAGCTTAGACGGGGTCTATGGCTACACCTTC.

This clone was detected only once. The chain has TRBV11-2 and TRBJ2-2; D remains unclear. The CDR3 has 13 amino acids. V gave up 4 bases and J gave up 6 bases, with 9 bases separating them. CDR1 is SGHAT, CDR2 FQNNGV, per germline. CDR3 nucleotide sequence: TGTGCCAGCAGCTCAATTTGGGCCGGGGAGCTGTTTTTT. It encodes CASSSIWAGELFF.